These 28 T cell receptor beta chains were all obtained from the same sample, sequenced in a study of shared clonotypes between healthy human individuals. The repertoire was sequenced with immunoSEQ multiplex PCR; TCRdb's copy has only in-frame clones and lacks some. The profile shows about 110,000 clones, just over 65% of them singletons. Sequenced sample: memory CD8+ T cells sorted from blood. Sample subset: CD45RO+ cells pooled with CCR7-negative TemRA cells. These receptors were obtained from a woman in her 30s in good health.

The rearrangement joins TRBV10-3 to TRBJ2-1; 8 bases align to TRBD2. The CDR3 is 16 amino acids. The ends lost 4 bases at V and 8 bases at J; junction bases unmatched: 13. Germline V gives CDR1 ENHRY, CDR2 SYGVKD. Written as DNA, the CDR3 is TGTGCCATCAGTGGGTTGATAGCGGGAAGGATCCATGAGCAGTTCTTC. Amino acid sequence: CAISGLIAGRIHEQFF.

A few counts support this clone. CDR3 in DNA: TGCGCCAGCAGCTCGGGACACAACACCGGGGAGCTGTTTTTT. Its translation is CASSSGHNTGELFF. This rearrangement joins TRBV5-1 to TRBJ2-2; possibly TRBD1 for D (6 bases). CDR1 is SGHRS, CDR2 YFSETQ, per germline. V was cut by 3 bases and J by 2 bases, with 8 bases left in between. The CDR3 has 14 residues.

V and J are TRBV6-5 and TRBJ2-7, with 7 bases lining up with TRBD1. V trimming: 2 bases; J trimming: 3 bases; junction bases outside the gene matches: 7. The CDR3 sequence is 15 residues long. Germline V gene sequence: CDR1 MNHEY, CDR2 SVGAGI. The CDR3 bases are TGTGCCAGCAGTTACGGCATCGACAGGGTCTACGAGCAGTACTTC. This translates into CASSYGIDRVYEQYF.

Only a few counts were recorded for this clone. The chain links TRBV4-2 to TRBJ2-2; tentative D call: TRBD1 (5 bases). Germline V gene sequence: CDR1 LGHNA, CDR2 YNFKEQ. CDR3 size: 14 residues. The V gene lost 1 base and the J gene lost 6 bases, with 9 bases spanning the gap. This chain's CDR3 is CASSQVLGPGELFF. CDR3 in DNA: TGTGCCAGCAGCCAAGTTTTGGGGCCCGGGGAGCTGTTTTTT.

The V gene is TRBV19, the J gene TRBJ1-5; no reliable D call. The CDR3 spans 15 residues. Trimming shortened V by 1 base and J by 2 bases, and 9 bases separated the two germline ends. Per germline, CDR1 LNHDA and CDR2 SQIVND (reference sequence). CDR3 DNA sequence: TGTGCCAGTAGTATAGTTTGGGGTTGCAATCAGCCCCAGCATTTT. It encodes CASSIVWGCNQPQHF.

V is TRBV5-1 and J is TRBJ1-2, with D possibly being TRBD1 (6 bases). Trimming took 7 bases from V and 3 from J, leaving 19 bases between them. This CDR3 contains 15 residues. Germline-derived CDR1 and CDR2 are SGHRS and YFSETQ. The CDR3: CASARGLWWDYGYTF. DNA for the CDR3: TGCGCCAGCGCCCGGGGGCTTTGGTGGGACTATGGCTACACCTTC.

V usage is TRBV28 and J usage is TRBJ1-5; D might be TRBD1 (5 bases). Germline loops: CDR1 MDHEN, CDR2 SYDVKM. The CDR3 consists of 12 residues. V shed 6 bases and J shed 9 bases, with 12 bases lying between them. CDR3 amino acids: CASSRGAGPQHF. CDR3 bases: TGTGCCAGCAGCCGTGGGGCCGGGCCCCAGCATTTT.

The chain has TRBV7-2 and TRBJ2-3, with 7 bases fitting TRBD2. In germline, CDR1 is SGHTA, CDR2 FQGNSA. CDR3 length equals 16 residues. J lost 2 bases, V lost 5 bases, and 10 bases had no gene match. CDR3 coding DNA: TGTGCCAGCAGCGCGGCGGTGGGGGACTACACAGATACGCAGTATTTT. Translating gives CASSAAVGDYTDTQYF.

With respect to this clone: Other DNA sequences in this sample translate to the same CDR3. This chain uses TRBV7-9 with TRBJ2-7; no firm D call. V lost 4 bases and J lost 0, with 7 bases in between. Germline CDR1 is SEHNR and CDR2 is FQNEAQ (reference sequence). The CDR3 covers 13 residues. The DNA of the CDR3 is TGTGCCAGCAGCTCATGGACCTCCTACGAGCAGTACTTC. It codes for CASSSWTSYEQYF.

The chain employs TRBV18 and TRBJ2-2; 8 bases map to TRBD2. There are 17 residues in the CDR3. Germline assignment: CDR1 KGHSH and CDR2 LQKENI. V lost 6 bases, J lost 7 bases, and 16 bases stayed unmatched. The CDR3 protein is CASSRRAGEGLGGELFF. DNA of the CDR3: TGTGCCAGCTCGCGACGAGCGGGAGAAGGTTTAGGCGGGGAGCTGTTTTTT.

V usage is TRBV27 and J usage is TRBJ2-1; 16 nucleotides agree with TRBD2. V lost 1 base, J lost 8 bases, and 11 bases stayed unmatched. The CDR3 contains 19 residues. CDR1 is MNHEY and CDR2 is SMNVEV in the germline V gene (reference sequence). CDR3: CASSLCVLGLAGGPHEQFF. Here the CDR3 DNA reads TGTGCCAGCAGTTTATGTGTTCTGGGACTAGCGGGAGGGCCGCATGAGCAGTTCTTC.

In its sample, this clone was seen once. J is TRBJ2-3 and V is TRBV15, with D unresolved. Per germline, CDR1 LNHNV and CDR2 YYDKDF (reference sequence). The CDR3 is made up of 11 amino acids. Trimming removed 2 bases from V and 4 bases from J, with 1 base in between. The chain's CDR3 is CATSRSDTQYF. The CDR3, as DNA: TGTGCCACCAGCAGATCAGATACGCAGTATTTT.

The CDR3 DNA reads TGTGCCAGCAGCTCAAAGAACAGGGCGGGGTACGAGCAGTACTTC. Translated, it gives CASSSKNRAGYEQYF. The chain is built from TRBV7-8 and TRBJ2-7, with D perhaps assigned TRBD1 or TRBD2 (6 bases each). V lost 4 bases, J lost 4 bases, and 17 bases lay in between. Per the germline V gene, CDR1 is SGHVS and CDR2 is FQNEAQ. This CDR3 has 15 residues.

The chain recombines TRBV7-9 with TRBJ2-7; perhaps TRBD1 as D (6 bases). V was clipped by 5 bases and J by 3 bases, with 23 bases between them. CDR3 length: 17 residues. Germline CDR1 reads SEHNR; CDR2 reads FQNEAQ (reference sequence). The DNA for the CDR3 is TGTGCCAGCAGCAAGGTTCATGAGACAGGTCGCCTCTACGAGCAGTACTTC. Its protein product is CASSKVHETGRLYEQYF.

This clone has just one count. V gene TRBV5-1 combines with J gene TRBJ2-7; D gene unclear. V lost 0 bases to trimming and J lost 3 bases, with 13 bases between them. The CDR3 extends over 15 amino acids. Per the germline V gene, CDR1 is SGHRS and CDR2 is YFSETQ. The CDR3 sequence: CASSLAYGSGYEQYF. The CDR3 DNA follows: TGCGCCAGCAGCTTGGCGTATGGATCGGGCTACGAGCAGTACTTC.

This chain joins TRBV5-4 and TRBJ2-1; TRBD2 agrees at 13 bases. V shed 4 bases, J shed 2 bases, and the junction held 6 bases outside the gene matches. There are 17 residues in the CDR3. CDR1 SGHNT and CDR2 YYREEE come from the germline V gene (reference sequence). The CDR3 nucleotides are TGTGCCAGCAGCCCGGGACTAGCGGGATCCCCCTACAATGAGCAGTTCTTC. Its protein product is CASSPGLAGSPYNEQFF.

This sequence joins TRBV27 and TRBJ1-5, with no clear D. Germline V CDR1 and CDR2: MNHEY, SMNVEV (reference sequence). This CDR3 is 14 amino acids long. The V end was cut by 3 bases, the J end by 6 bases, with 12 bases between. This CDR3 is CASSFRGSVQPQHF. The CDR3 region has the DNA TGTGCCAGCAGTTTTCGCGGGTCCGTTCAGCCCCAGCATTTT.

Written as DNA, the CDR3 is TGTGCCAGCAGTTTATTTGGAGACTTACATACGCAGTATTTT. It codes for CASSLFGDLHTQYF. The rearrangement links TRBV28 to TRBJ2-3; D not certain. Germline CDR1 is MDHEN and CDR2 is SYDVKM. Trimming took 1 base from V and 7 from J, leaving 12 bases between them. CDR3 length equals 14 residues.

The chain couples TRBV28 to TRBJ2-1; D is possibly TRBD2 (5 bases). CDR1 and CDR2 (germline): MDHEN, SYDVKM. The CDR3 runs 15 residues. Trimming cost V 4 bases and J 3 bases, with 13 bases left between them. CDR3 sequence: CASSSLAGDYNEQFF. The CDR3 bases are TGTGCCAGCAGTTCTCTAGCCGGAGACTACAATGAGCAGTTCTTC. Variable domain in full (rest from reference TRBV28 and TRBJ2-1): DVKVTQSSRYLVKRTGEKVFLECVQDMDHENMFWYRQDPGLGLRLIYFSYDVKMKEKGDIPEGYSVSREKKERFSLILESASTNQTSMYLCASSSLAGDYNEQFFGPGTRLTVL.

This clone was seen a handful of times. The rearrangement links TRBV30 to TRBJ1-5; a weak D match, TRBD1 (5 bases). The V gene lost 0 bases and the J gene lost 5 bases, with 14 bases spanning the gap. This CDR3 is 15 amino acids long. Germline lookup yields CDR1 GTSNPN and CDR2 SVGIG (reference sequence). This CDR3 reads CAWSVGGRGYQPQHF. CDR3 nucleotide sequence: TGTGCCTGGAGTGTCGGGGGAAGGGGCTATCAGCCCCAGCATTTT.

This clone was seen a handful of times. The same CDR3 arises from other DNA sequences in this sample as well. This chain connects TRBV7-9 to TRBJ2-7, with unresolved D. Germline CDR1 SEHNR, CDR2 FQNEAQ (reference sequence). The CDR3 spans 13 residues. Trimming removed 1 base at V and 3 bases at J, with 7 bases between. The CDR3 sequence is CASSLGPNYEQYF. The CDR3 DNA reads TGTGCCAGCAGCTTAGGACCGAACTACGAGCAGTACTTC.

V usage is TRBV2 and J usage is TRBJ2-7; TRBD2 matches at 9 bases. Losses at the gene ends were 0 bases for V and 0 bases for J; bases not matched to a gene: 15. The CDR3 spans 20 residues. Germline lookup yields CDR1 SNHLY and CDR2 FYNNEI. The CDR3 DNA reads as TGTGCCAGCAGTGAAGCGCTTCATCCCCCTGGCGGGAGGGCCTCCTACGAGCAGTACTTC. It translates to CASSEALHPPGGRASYEQYF.

This chain links TRBV10-2 with TRBJ1-2; maybe TRBD1 (5 bases). The CDR3 extends over 13 amino acids. CDR1 is WSHSY, CDR2 SAAADI, per germline. Trimming took off 8 bases at V and 1 base at J, with 11 bases between the two ends. The CDR3 loop is CASSTDSNYGYTF. The CDR3 region has the DNA TGCGCCAGCTCCACCGACAGTAACTATGGCTACACCTTC.

The chain links TRBV6-5 to TRBJ2-7, with 10 bases aligning to TRBD1. Per germline, CDR1 MNHEY and CDR2 SVGAGI. V lost 7 bases and J lost 7; bases outside the gene matches: 10. The CDR3 runs 14 residues. The CDR3 reads CASNRQGAKREQYF. As DNA, the CDR3 is TGTGCCAGCAATCGACAGGGGGCGAAACGGGAGCAGTACTTC.

The V call is TRBV6-1, the J call TRBJ2-2; D is unclear. The CDR3 runs 13 residues. CDR1 is MNHNS, CDR2 SASEGT, per germline. V lost 6 bases, J lost 5 bases, and 10 bases lay in between. The CDR3 loop is CASSQSATGELFF. The CDR3 DNA reads TGTGCCAGCAGCCAATCAGCGACCGGGGAGCTGTTTTTT.

This chain uses TRBV5-1 with TRBJ2-7, with 8 nucleotides matching TRBD2. Germline assignment: CDR1 SGHRS and CDR2 YFSETQ. The trim removed 0 bases at V and 3 bases at J, leaving 2 bases unmatched. The CDR3 has 14 residues. DNA of the CDR3: TGCGCCAGCAGCTTGGCGCTAGCGGGCTACGAGCAGTACTTC. This gives the protein CASSLALAGYEQYF.

This clone was seen a few times. The V call is TRBV2, the J call TRBJ2-7; no clear D gene. V was trimmed by 2 bases and J by 3 bases, leaving 5 bases between them. The CDR3 covers 12 residues. CDR1 and CDR2 (germline): SNHLY, FYNNEI. The CDR3 reads CASSETYYEQYF. The CDR3 DNA reads TGTGCCAGCAGTGAAACCTACTACGAGCAGTACTTC.

This clone was picked up many times. The chain links TRBV7-7 to TRBJ1-3; D is uncertain. Germline assignment: CDR1 SSHAT and CDR2 FNYEAQ (reference sequence). The CDR3 has 14 amino acids. V was shortened by 5 bases and J by 0 bases, with 8 bases between the two germline ends. The CDR3 bases are TGTGCCAGCAGCATAGACAACTCTGGAAACACCATATATTTT. It specifies CASSIDNSGNTIYF.